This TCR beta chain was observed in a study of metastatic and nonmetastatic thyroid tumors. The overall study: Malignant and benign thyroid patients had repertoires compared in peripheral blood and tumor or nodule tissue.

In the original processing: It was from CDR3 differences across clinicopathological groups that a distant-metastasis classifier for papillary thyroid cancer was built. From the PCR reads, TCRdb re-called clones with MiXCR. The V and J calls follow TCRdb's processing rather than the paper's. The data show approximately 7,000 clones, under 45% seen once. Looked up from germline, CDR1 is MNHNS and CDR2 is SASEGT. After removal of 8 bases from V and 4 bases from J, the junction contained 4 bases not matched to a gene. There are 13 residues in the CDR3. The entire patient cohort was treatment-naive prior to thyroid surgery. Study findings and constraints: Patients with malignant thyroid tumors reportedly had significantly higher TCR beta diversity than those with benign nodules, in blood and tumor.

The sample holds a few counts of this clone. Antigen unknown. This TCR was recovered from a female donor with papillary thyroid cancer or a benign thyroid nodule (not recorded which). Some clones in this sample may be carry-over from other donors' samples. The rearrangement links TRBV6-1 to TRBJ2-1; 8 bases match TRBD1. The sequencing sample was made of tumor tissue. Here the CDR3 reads CASQGAEYNEQFF. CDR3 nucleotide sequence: TGTGCCAGCCAGGGGGCCGAATACAATGAGCAGTTCTTC.